This T cell receptor (beta chain) was identified in a study of CD8+CD57+ T cells in acquired aplastic anemia. Study-wide context: Sorted CD4+ and CD8+ cells gave a mean 3.2 ug DNA, range roughly 0.2 to 27.4 ug. Study conclusions and caveats: The study found no significant CD8+ Simpson's diversity difference between patients and controls. Patients and controls had in common approximately 30 CD8+ CDR3 sequences.

Genomic DNA constituted the template upon which TCR beta VDJ and CDR3 profiling was performed. TCRdb re-called the reads through MiXCR, storing one row per CDR3 protein. The sample yields about 190,000 distinct CDR3 sequences, approximately 49% seen once. Notes on this clonotype: The antigen is undetermined.

The sequenced sample was sorted CD4+, CD8+, or CD8+CD57+ T cells (not recorded which) from PBMCs. This TCR derives from a human donor in good health, serving as a control.

The CDR3 nucleotides read TGTGCCACCAGCAGAGATCAGGCGGGGTGGGGAGATACGCAGTATTTT. Its protein product is CATSRDQAGWGDTQYF. V gene TRBV15 combines with J gene TRBJ2-3; perhaps TRBD2 as D (6 bases). V gave up 0 bases and J gave up 5 bases, with 15 bases separating them. Germline V gene lookup returns CDR1 LNHNV and CDR2 YYDKDF (reference sequence). The CDR3 covers 16 residues.